These T cell receptor beta chains were read from a single sample in a study of blood T cell repertoires in COVID-19. The method was immunoSEQ multiplex PCR; TCRdb's version includes in-frame clones alone and lacks a portion of them. The sample shows about 220,000 clones, 90% of them seen only once. Sequencing was carried out using PBMCs or T cells enriched from blood (not recorded which). Receptors were obtained from a man aged 25-45 years who had been exposed to COVID-19. The CDR3 runs from the conserved cysteine through the conserved F or W. D genes are given only for firm matches. Only part of the rows carry a size: once, few, many, or a class if the clone is expanded.

>17|.|TRBD2|TRBV7-9|TRBJ2-2
TGTGCCAGCAGCTTTAGCCTGACGGGGGGGCCAGTCGGGGAGCTGTTTTTT
CASSFSLTGGPVGELFF
>16|.|TRBD1|TRBV27|TRBJ1-5
TGTGCCAGCAGTTCCGACAGGGGCCATAGCAATCAGCCCCAGCATTTT
CASSSDRGHSNQPQHF
>16|.|.|TRBV6-4|TRBJ2-3
TGTGCCAGCAGGCTAGAACCTAGCAGCAGCACAGATACGCAGTATTTT
CASRLEPSSSTDTQYF
>13|.|.|TRBV5-4|TRBJ1-2
TGTGCCAGCAGCTTGGGACAGCTCTATGGCTACACCTTC
CASSLGQLYGYTF
>12|.|.|TRBV30|TRBJ1-6
TGTGCCTGGAGGGACAGCCATTCACCCCTCCACTTT
CAWRDSHSPLHF
>11|.|TRBD1|TRBV18|TRBJ1-1
TGTGCCAGCTCAGGACAGGGTAAAGCTTTCTTT
CASSGQGKAFF
>15|.|TRBD1|TRBV9|TRBJ1-1
TGTGCCAGCAGCTATGGACAGGGACAAAACACTGAAGCTTTCTTT
CASSYGQGQNTEAFF
>14|.|TRBD2|TRBV10-1|TRBJ2-1
TGCGCCAGCAGTGAGACTAGCGTAACGGATGAGCAGTTCTTC
CASSETSVTDEQFF
>14|.|TRBD1|TRBV7-2|TRBJ2-7
TGTGCCAGCAGCTTAGGAGGGGGCCTATCCCGGCAGTACTTC
CASSLGGGLSRQYF
>23|.|TRBD1|TRBV23-1|TRBJ2-2
TGCGCCAGCAGTCATTGCCGAACTCTCCGGGACAGGGGGCGGCTCGCGAACACCGGGGAGCTGTTTTTT
CASSHCRTLRDRGRLANTGELFF
>13|.|.|TRBV11-3|TRBJ2-2
TGTGCCAGCAGCCGACAGAACACCGGGGAGCTGTTTTTT
CASSRQNTGELFF
>15|.|.|TRBV4-3|TRBJ1-2
TGCGCCAGCAGCCAAGATTATAATAGGGGCTCAAGCTACACCTTC
CASSQDYNRGSSYTF
>15|.|.|TRBV25-1|TRBJ1-4
TGTGCCAGCACCCCGAATGGCGGGGCTAATGAAAAACTGTTTTTT
CASTPNGGANEKLFF
>15|.|.|TRBV16|TRBJ1-1
TGTGCCAGCACTCTAAGTGGGCACTCGAACACTGAAGCTTTCTTT
CASTLSGHSNTEAFF
>16|once|TRBD1|TRBV5-1|TRBJ2-2
TGCGCCAGCAGCTCTCGGACAGGGTCGGGCACCGGGGAGCTGTTTTTT
CASSSRTGSGTGELFF
>15|.|TRBD1|TRBV7-9|TRBJ1-1
TGTGCCAGCAGCCCCCTGTCGACAGGGGGCACTGAAGCTTTCTTT
CASSPLSTGGTEAFF
>14|.|.|TRBV7-9|TRBJ2-3
TGTGCCAGCACCTTTACAGGGCCCGCAGATACGCAGTATTTT
CASTFTGPADTQYF
>12|once|.|TRBV7-6|TRBJ2-3
TGTGCCAGCAGCTTAACCGGGGATACGCAGTATTTT
CASSLTGDTQYF
>16|.|TRBD2|TRBV4-3|TRBJ2-3
TGCGCCAGCAGCCAAGACGGGGGGACTCTAGGGGATACGCAGTATTTT
CASSQDGGTLGDTQYF
>18|.|TRBD1|TRBV4-3|TRBJ2-7
TGCGCCAGCAGCCAAGATAGGAATTTTGGGGACAGGGCACCCGAGCAGTACTTC
CASSQDRNFGDRAPEQYF
>15|.|TRBD1|TRBV9|TRBJ1-6
TGTGCCAGCAGCGCCCTGGGACAGGACAATTCACCCCTCCACTTT
CASSALGQDNSPLHF
>15|.|TRBD1|TRBV14|TRBJ1-1
TGTGCCAGCAGCCCTTTACAGGGGGTGAACACTGAAGCTTTCTTT
CASSPLQGVNTEAFF
>15|.|TRBD1|TRBV6-4|TRBJ2-3
TGTGCCAGCAGTGAAAGAGGGGGCGGAGCAGATACGCAGTATTTT
CASSERGGGADTQYF
>16|.|.|TRBV6-6|TRBJ1-6
TGTGCCAGCAGTTACTGGGCAGAGACCTATAATTCACCCCTCCACTTT
CASSYWAETYNSPLHF
>16|.|TRBD2|TRBV9|TRBJ2-2
TGTGCCAGCAGCGTAGGTAGCGGGCTAAACACCGGGGAGCTGTTTTTT
CASSVGSGLNTGELFF
>17|.|TRBD1|TRBV4-3|TRBJ2-7
TGCGCCAGCAGCCAAGATCTACTGGCCGGGACAGGGGTCGAGCAGTACTTC
CASSQDLLAGTGVEQYF
>14|once|.|TRBV19|TRBJ1-4
TGTGCCAGTTCACCGACAGCAACTAATGAAAAACTGTTTTTT
CASSPTATNEKLFF
>15|.|TRBD1|TRBV5-6|TRBJ2-7
TGTGCCAGCAGCCCCCTGGACAGGGACGCCTACGAGCAGTACTTC
CASSPLDRDAYEQYF
>15|.|.|TRBV27|TRBJ2-3
TGTGCCAGCAGTAGAAGGCGGGGAGGCACAGATACGCAGTATTTT
CASSRRRGGTDTQYF
>13|.|.|TRBV4-2|TRBJ1-2
TGTGCCAGCAGCCAAGATCGGGAGGCTGGCTACACCTTC
CASSQDREAGYTF
>14|.|TRBD1|TRBV6-5|TRBJ1-2
TGTGCCAGCAGACAGACAGGGGGCGCCTATGGCTACACCTTC
CASRQTGGAYGYTF
>17|.|TRBD2|TRBV7-3|TRBJ2-1
TGTGCCAGCAGCTCGAAGACTAGCAGGAGCTCCTACAATGAGCAGTTCTTC
CASSSKTSRSSYNEQFF
>15|.|TRBD1|TRBV18|TRBJ1-6
TGTGCCAGCTCACCTGAGACAGGGGGCCTATCACCCCTCCACTTT
CASSPETGGLSPLHF
>12|.|.|TRBV19|TRBJ1-1
TGTGCCACCGATGGAGGAGGCACTGAAGCTTTCTTT
CATDGGGTEAFF
>16|.|TRBD2|TRBV18|TRBJ2-2
TGTGCCAGCTCACGACGACTAGCGGGTAACACCGGGGAGCTGTTTTTT
CASSRRLAGNTGELFF
>17|.|TRBD1|TRBV23-1|TRBJ1-5
TGCGCCAGCAGTCAATTAATAGACCGGGACAGGGCCCAGCCCCAGCATTTT
CASSQLIDRDRAQPQHF
>14|.|.|TRBV5-1|TRBJ2-7
TGCGCCAGCCGGCAAGGGAGGAGCTCCTACGAGCAGTACTTC
CASRQGRSSYEQYF
>15|.|TRBD2|TRBV3-1/TRBV3-2|TRBJ2-2
TGTGCCAGCAGCCAAGAAGCGGGGTACGCCGGGGAGCTGTTTTTT
CASSQEAGYAGELFF
>17|.|TRBD1|TRBV29-1|TRBJ1-2
TGCAGCGTTGAAGAACGGGACAGGGGACGACATAACTATGGCTACACCTTC
CSVEERDRGRHNYGYTF
>14|once|.|TRBV19|TRBJ2-1
TGTGCCAGTAGGGTTGCTGCCACCCGGAATGAGCAGTTCTTC
CASRVAATRNEQFF
>15|.|TRBD1|TRBV2|TRBJ2-3
TGTGCCAGCAGTGCGGACAGGGGGAGCACAGATACGCAGTATTTT
CASSADRGSTDTQYF